A selection of T cell receptor beta chains follows, all from one sample in a study of T cell responses to AZD1222 COVID-19 vaccine. Profiling relied on immunoSEQ multiplex PCR, and the TCRdb table lists in-frame clones only, not all of them. The sample consists of 100,000 to 150,000 clones, 70% to 85% of them appearing once. The source material was peripheral blood, sampled 28 days after the second AZD1222 dose. The source of these receptors is an adult who received the AZD1222 COVID-19 vaccine. CDR3s include the opening cysteine and the closing phenylalanine or tryptophan. The D gene is left open where the match is weak. Clone size is stated in some rows and not others, as once, few, many or a class when expanded.

D gene: NA; J gene: TRBJ1-1; clone size: NA; V gene: TRBV6-6; CDR3 DNA: TGTGCCAGCAGAGATTACTATGGGGGCACTGAAGCTTTCTTT; CDR3 protein: CASRDYYGGTEAFF
D gene: NA; J gene: TRBJ1-5; clone size: NA; V gene: TRBV7-2; CDR3 DNA: TGTGCCAGCAGCTTAGGGGGATGGCAGCCCCAGCATTTT; CDR3 protein: CASSLGGWQPQHF
D gene: NA; J gene: TRBJ1-4; clone size: NA; V gene: TRBV5-6; CDR3 DNA: TGTGCCAGCAGCTTCGGAGCAAAGGAAGAAAAACTGTTTTTT; CDR3 protein: CASSFGAKEEKLFF
D gene: TRBD2; J gene: TRBJ2-1; clone size: NA; V gene: TRBV20-1; CDR3 DNA: TGCAGTGCTAGTCCCTTGCTAGCGGGGGGCTACAATGAGCAGTTCTTC; CDR3 protein: CSASPLLAGGYNEQFF
D gene: NA; J gene: TRBJ2-3; clone size: NA; V gene: TRBV9; CDR3 DNA: TGTGCCAGCAGCTACGGGGTGGGGGGTCGCACAGATACGCAGTATTTT; CDR3 protein: CASSYGVGGRTDTQYF
D gene: NA; J gene: TRBJ2-7; clone size: NA; V gene: TRBV20-1; CDR3 DNA: TGCAGTGCTAGTAGGACAGATACCTACGAGCAGTACTTC; CDR3 protein: CSASRTDTYEQYF
D gene: NA; J gene: TRBJ1-1; clone size: NA; V gene: TRBV2; CDR3 DNA: TGTGCCAGCAGTCAGGGCTGGACGGGCACTGAAGCTTTCTTT; CDR3 protein: CASSQGWTGTEAFF
D gene: NA; J gene: TRBJ2-3; clone size: NA; V gene: TRBV24-1; CDR3 DNA: TGTGCCACCAGTGCCGCCCCGGGACAGGGGAGGACTAGCGCAAACACAGATACGCAGTATTTT; CDR3 protein: CATSAAPGQGRTSANTDTQYF
D gene: NA; J gene: TRBJ2-3; clone size: NA; V gene: TRBV24-1; CDR3 DNA: TGTGCCACCAGTGATCCGTCGGGACCCAAGACAGATACGCAGTATTTT; CDR3 protein: CATSDPSGPKTDTQYF
D gene: NA; J gene: TRBJ1-1; clone size: NA; V gene: TRBV7-2; CDR3 DNA: TGTGCCAGCAGCTTCACAAAGGACACTGAAGCTTTCTTT; CDR3 protein: CASSFTKDTEAFF
D gene: NA; J gene: TRBJ2-3; clone size: few; V gene: TRBV6-2/TRBV6-3; CDR3 DNA: TGTGCCAGCAGTTACCTAATAGGGGGGGTGACCACAGATACGCAGTATTTT; CDR3 protein: CASSYLIGGVTTDTQYF
D gene: NA; J gene: TRBJ1-2; clone size: NA; V gene: TRBV30; CDR3 DNA: TGTGCCTGGAGTCCGGGACAATCAGGCTACACCTTC; CDR3 protein: CAWSPGQSGYTF
D gene: NA; J gene: TRBJ2-2; clone size: NA; V gene: TRBV11-2; CDR3 DNA: TGTGCCAGCAGCTCTGTTCCCGGGGAGCTGTTTTTT; CDR3 protein: CASSSVPGELFF
D gene: NA; J gene: TRBJ1-6; clone size: NA; V gene: TRBV2; CDR3 DNA: TGTGCCAGCAGTGGTAAGGAGGGTTCACCCCTCCACTTT; CDR3 protein: CASSGKEGSPLHF
D gene: TRBD1; J gene: TRBJ2-7; clone size: NA; V gene: TRBV19; CDR3 DNA: TGTGCCAGCACAACCGGGACAGGTCCCTACGAGCAGTACTTC; CDR3 protein: CASTTGTGPYEQYF
D gene: NA; J gene: TRBJ1-6; clone size: NA; V gene: TRBV27; CDR3 DNA: TGTGCCACCAAAAGAGCGACAGGCAGCTCCTATAATTCACCCCTCCACTTT; CDR3 protein: CATKRATGSSYNSPLHF
D gene: NA; J gene: TRBJ2-7; clone size: NA; V gene: TRBV7-2; CDR3 DNA: TGTGCCAGCAGCTTAGGAGGGTTACCTACGTGGGAGCAGTACTTC; CDR3 protein: CASSLGGLPTWEQYF
D gene: TRBD1; J gene: TRBJ1-2; clone size: NA; V gene: TRBV7-6; CDR3 DNA: TGTGCCAGCAGCTTAACGCAGGGGGACTATGGCTACACCTTC; CDR3 protein: CASSLTQGDYGYTF
D gene: NA; J gene: TRBJ1-1; clone size: NA; V gene: TRBV19; CDR3 DNA: TGTGCCAGTAAGCCTACCGGGAGGAACACTGAAGCTTTCTTT; CDR3 protein: CASKPTGRNTEAFF
D gene: NA; J gene: TRBJ1-2; clone size: NA; V gene: TRBV9; CDR3 DNA: TGTGCCAGCAGCCGGACCGCTATCTATGGCTACACCTTC; CDR3 protein: CASSRTAIYGYTF
D gene: TRBD1; J gene: TRBJ2-7; clone size: once; V gene: TRBV6-5; CDR3 DNA: TGTGCCATCAGGGACAGGGAACTCATCGACTACGATCAGTACTTC; CDR3 protein: CAIRDRELIDYDQYF
D gene: TRBD1; J gene: TRBJ1-2; clone size: few; V gene: TRBV6-5; CDR3 DNA: TGTGCCAGCAGTCGCTCGACAGGGTTTTATGGCTACACCTTC; CDR3 protein: CASSRSTGFYGYTF
D gene: NA; J gene: TRBJ2-5; clone size: NA; V gene: TRBV10-3; CDR3 DNA: TGTGCCATCAGTGAGTCTGGGGCGGAGACCCAGTACTTC; CDR3 protein: CAISESGAETQYF
D gene: NA; J gene: TRBJ1-5; clone size: once; V gene: TRBV7-9; CDR3 DNA: TGTGCCAGCAGCCCCGATGGAACAGCCAATCAGCCCCAGCATTTT; CDR3 protein: CASSPDGTANQPQHF
D gene: NA; J gene: TRBJ1-4; clone size: NA; V gene: TRBV5-4; CDR3 DNA: TGTGCCAGCAGCTTTTGGGCAACTAATGAAAAACTGTTTTTT; CDR3 protein: CASSFWATNEKLFF
D gene: NA; J gene: TRBJ2-1; clone size: NA; V gene: TRBV6-5; CDR3 DNA: TGTGCCAGCCGAAGAATGGATGAGCAGTTCTTC; CDR3 protein: CASRRMDEQFF
D gene: NA; J gene: TRBJ2-5; clone size: NA; V gene: TRBV19; CDR3 DNA: TGTGCCAGTAGTGCGGGGGCGAGTGGGACCCAGTACTTC; CDR3 protein: CASSAGASGTQYF
D gene: NA; J gene: TRBJ1-4; clone size: NA; V gene: TRBV6-1; CDR3 DNA: TGTGCCAGCAGTGAGTTCCACCTCGATGAAAAACTGTTTTTT; CDR3 protein: CASSEFHLDEKLFF
D gene: NA; J gene: TRBJ2-1; clone size: NA; V gene: TRBV16; CDR3 DNA: TGTGCCAGCAGCCAATTTTACACGGGCTCCTACAATGAGCAGTTCTTC; CDR3 protein: CASSQFYTGSYNEQFF
D gene: TRBD1; J gene: TRBJ2-7; clone size: once; V gene: TRBV19; CDR3 DNA: TGTGCCAGTAGTAGACCGGACAGGCGCTACGAGCAGTACTTC; CDR3 protein: CASSRPDRRYEQYF
D gene: TRBD1; J gene: TRBJ1-2; clone size: NA; V gene: TRBV9; CDR3 DNA: TGTGCCAGCAGAGCCGGGACAGGGGGCGAGGGGTATGGCTACACCTTC; CDR3 protein: CASRAGTGGEGYGYTF
D gene: TRBD1; J gene: TRBJ1-1; clone size: NA; V gene: TRBV28; CDR3 DNA: TGTGCCAGCCAGGGGAGGACAGGGCCCTTGAACACTGAAGCTTTCTTT; CDR3 protein: CASQGRTGPLNTEAFF
D gene: NA; J gene: TRBJ2-3; clone size: NA; V gene: TRBV7-9; CDR3 DNA: TGTGCCAGCAGCTTAGGGGGGATCACAGATACGCAGTATTTT; CDR3 protein: CASSLGGITDTQYF
D gene: NA; J gene: TRBJ2-2; clone size: few; V gene: TRBV3-1/TRBV3-2; CDR3 DNA: TGTGCCAGCAGCCCCCAGGGACACCTCACCGGGGAGCTGTTTTTT; CDR3 protein: CASSPQGHLTGELFF
D gene: TRBD1; J gene: TRBJ1-5; clone size: NA; V gene: TRBV6-5; CDR3 DNA: TGTGCCAGCAGTCCCGGGACAGTCTTTAATCAGCCCCAGCATTTT; CDR3 protein: CASSPGTVFNQPQHF
D gene: TRBD2; J gene: TRBJ2-1; clone size: NA; V gene: TRBV2; CDR3 DNA: TGTGCCAGCATTCTGACTAGCGGGGTCCCGAATGAGCAGTTCTTC; CDR3 protein: CASILTSGVPNEQFF
D gene: NA; J gene: TRBJ1-4; clone size: NA; V gene: TRBV5-1; CDR3 DNA: TGCGCCAGCAGCTTGGTGGCAGGGACTAATGAAAAACTGTTTTTT; CDR3 protein: CASSLVAGTNEKLFF